This TCR beta chain was captured by sequencing in a study of T cells in Graves' hyperthyroidism and ophthalmopathy. Amplification of TCR beta CDR3 regions was performed using RNA transcripts as template. HTBI primers were the set used in a first-round RT-PCR of the TCR CDR3. A single record per CDR3 protein comes from TCRdb applying MiXCR to the multiplex PCR reads. The data show 450,000 to 650,000 distinct CDR3 sequences, around 14% seen once. Study conclusions and caveats: Separating ophthalmopathy from stable hyperthyroidism was achieved by a 13 V-J model. Model output signaled ophthalmopathy a median 6.5 months ahead of onset.

J gave up 8 bases and V 3 bases, and 7 bases lay outside the gene matches. In germline, CDR1 is LNHDA, CDR2 SQIVND (reference sequence). CDR3 length equals 14 residues. The sample holds many counts of this clonotype. The antigen is undetermined. The diagnostic basis comprised clinical symptoms, serum thyroxine and TRAb, thyroid ultrasound and orbital computed tomography. The sample comprised blood. This TCR was sampled from a woman aged 18-29 years with Graves' ophthalmopathy. The chain employs TRBV19 and TRBJ2-1, with 7 bases identical to TRBD2. CDR3 region: CASSIWREIDEQFF. In DNA, the CDR3 is TGTGCCAGTAGTATTTGGCGGGAGATCGATGAGCAGTTCTTC.